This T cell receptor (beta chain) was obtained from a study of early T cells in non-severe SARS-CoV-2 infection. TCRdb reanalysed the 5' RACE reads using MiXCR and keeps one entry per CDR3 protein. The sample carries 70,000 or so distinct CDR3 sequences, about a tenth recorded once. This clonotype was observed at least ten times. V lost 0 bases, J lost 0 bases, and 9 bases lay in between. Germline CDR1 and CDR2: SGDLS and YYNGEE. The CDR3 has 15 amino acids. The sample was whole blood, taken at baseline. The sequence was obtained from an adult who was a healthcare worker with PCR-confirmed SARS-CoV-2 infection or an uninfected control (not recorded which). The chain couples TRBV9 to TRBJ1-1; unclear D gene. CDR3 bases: TGTGCCAGCAGCGTAGTGGGAAGCTTGAACACTGAAGCTTTCTTT. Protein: CASSVVGSLNTEAFF.